What follows describes a single T cell receptor beta chain. The repertoire was sequenced with immunoSEQ multiplex PCR; TCRdb's copy has only in-frame clones and lacks some. The sample lists fewer than 85,000 clones, about 96% occurring once. Germline V gene lookup returns CDR1 SGHAT and CDR2 FQNNGV. The CDR3 has 14 residues. Germline trimming cut 5 bases from V and 4 bases from J; bases unmatched to any gene: 5. The entry originates in a study of technical replicates of blood from a handful of donors. The sequence came from a human donor in good health. The sample comprised T cells isolated from PBMCs. This chain connects TRBV11-2 to TRBJ2-3, with 8 bases aligning to TRBD1. CDR3 in amino acids: CASSPDRVADTQYF. CDR3 sequence (DNA): TGTGCCAGCAGCCCGGACAGGGTTGCAGATACGCAGTATTTT. Drawing the rest from reference TRBV11-2 and TRBJ2-3, the complete variable domain is EAGVAQSPRYKIIEKRQSVAFWCNPISGHATLYWYQQILGQGPKLLIQFQNNGVVDDSQLPKDRFSAERLKGVDSTLKIQPAKLEDSAVYLCASSPDRVADTQYFGPGTRLTVL.